This TCR beta chain stems from a study of cytomegalovirus exposure and HLA in healthy donors. Primers for the PCR totalled 60 Vbeta and 13 Jbeta. Sequenced by immunoSEQ multiplex PCR; TCRdb stores in-frame clones only, minus some. The sample has about 200,000 clones; roughly 74% are singletons. The trim removed 7 bases at V and 2 bases at J, leaving 4 bases unmatched. This CDR3 is built from 13 residues. Germline CDR1 reads MNHEY; CDR2 reads SMNVEV (reference sequence). The chain combines TRBV27 with TRBJ1-1; 7 nucleotides match TRBD1. The receptor comes from a woman in her 30s in good health and CMV-seronegative. What was sequenced was PBMCs. CDR3 DNA: TGTGCCAGCAAAGACAGGGAAAACACTGAAGCTTTCTTT. Its protein product is CASKDRENTEAFF.